Each of the 18 T cell receptor beta chains below was sequenced from the same sample in a study of blood T cell repertoires in COVID-19. Profiled with immunoSEQ multiplex PCR; TCRdb holds only in-frame clones, not every one. The sample contains tens of thousands of clones, approximately 90% of which appear only once. Sequenced input: peripheral blood. The receptors were gathered from a man in his forties or fifties with active COVID-19.

The gene calls are TRBV11-3 and TRBJ2-1; D might be TRBD2 (5 bases). This CDR3 is built from 14 residues. CDR1 and CDR2 from the germline V gene are SGHNT and YENEEA. The V end lost 5 bases, the J end lost 10 bases, and 18 bases lay between the germline ends. The CDR3 region is CASSDTRYPWEQFF. The DNA of the CDR3 is TGTGCCAGCAGCGATACTAGGTACCCTTGGGAGCAGTTCTTC.

V and J are TRBV11-3 and TRBJ1-1; D call uncertain. Trimming removed 3 bases at V and 7 bases at J, with 9 bases between. Germline assignment: CDR1 SGHNT and CDR2 YENEEA. The CDR3 has 12 amino acids. The CDR3 DNA reads TGTGCCAGCAGCTTGAGGGAGGGTGAAGCTTTCTTT. Encoded protein: CASSLREGEAFF.

The chain combines TRBV11-2 with TRBJ2-4, with TRBD1 matching over 7 bases. The CDR3 length is 17 residues. Germline assignment: CDR1 SGHAT and CDR2 FQNNGV. With V trimmed by 0 bases and J by 0 bases, 5 bases remained unmatched. In nucleotides, the CDR3 is TGTGCCAGCAGCTTAGACCGGGACAGACTAGCCAAAAACATTCAGTACTTC. Translated, it gives CASSLDRDRLAKNIQYF. Supplemented by reference TRBV11-2 and TRBJ2-4, the full variable domain reads EAGVAQSPRYKIIEKRQSVAFWCNPISGHATLYWYQQILGQGPKLLIQFQNNGVVDDSQLPKDRFSAERLKGVDSTLKIQPAKLEDSAVYLCASSLDRDRLAKNIQYFGAGTRLSVL.

This clone was detected only a few times. This CDR3 is CASSLEGQGGYEQYF. The CDR3 DNA sequence: TGCGCCAGCAGCTTGGAAGGACAGGGGGGGTACGAGCAGTACTTC. The chain has TRBV5-1 and TRBJ2-7; 10 bases agree with TRBD1. The ends lost 0 bases at V and 4 bases at J; junction bases unmatched: 4. Germline assignment: CDR1 SGHRS and CDR2 YFSETQ. CDR3 size: 15 residues.

This rearrangement joins TRBV6-5 to TRBJ2-7; 8 bases fit TRBD1. V trimming: 7 bases; J trimming: 7 bases; junction bases outside the gene matches: 9. Germline V lookup: CDR1 MNHEY, CDR2 SVGAGI. The CDR3 covers 13 residues. The CDR3 is CASTPDRDGEQYF. In DNA, the CDR3 is TGTGCCAGCACCCCGGACAGGGACGGGGAGCAGTACTTC.

The chain uses TRBV7-2 and TRBJ2-1; TRBD1 matches 8 bases. From germline, CDR1 is SGHTA and CDR2 FQGNSA. The CDR3 runs 14 residues. Losses at the gene ends were 7 bases for V and 6 bases for J; bases not matched to a gene: 8. The CDR3 DNA reads TGTGCCAGCACCGCCGACAGGGGTGCCAATGAGCAGTTCTTC. The encoded protein is CASTADRGANEQFF.

The J gene is TRBJ1-2, the V gene TRBV14; 8 bases line up with TRBD1. CDR3 length: 13 residues. CDR1 and CDR2 from the germline V gene are SGHDN and FVKESK. J gave up 8 bases and V 1 base, and 3 bases lay outside the gene matches. In nucleotides, the CDR3 is TGTGCCAGCAGCCAAGGACAGGGGAGAGGCTACACCTTC. Its protein is CASSQGQGRGYTF. Combining the CDR3 with reference TRBV14 and TRBJ1-2 gives the whole variable domain EAGVTQFPSHSVIEKGQTVTLRCDPISGHDNLYWYRRVMGKEIKFLLHFVKESKQDESGMPNNRFLAERTGGTYSTLKVQPAELEDSGVYFCASSQGQGRGYTFGSGTRLTVV.

This chain connects TRBV11-3 to TRBJ1-2; 10 positions match TRBD1. This CDR3 is 12 amino acids long. With 11 bases clipped from V and 4 bases from J, the junction kept 4 bases outside the gene matches. Germline assignment: CDR1 SGHNT and CDR2 YENEEA. CDR3 bases: TGTGCCCGGGGGACAGGGGTCTATGGCTACACCTTC. This gives the protein CARGTGVYGYTF.

The chain uses TRBV5-1 and TRBJ1-3; D is uncertain. The germline CDR1 and CDR2 sequences are SGHRS and YFSETQ. Trimming cost V 0 bases and J 0 bases, with 7 bases left between them. This CDR3 has 15 amino acids. CDR3 residues: CASSLDRYSGNTIYF. In nucleotides, the CDR3 is TGCGCCAGCAGCTTGGACAGATACTCTGGAAACACCATATATTTT.

The V call is TRBV5-1, the J call TRBJ2-5; a weak D match, TRBD2 (6 bases). The CDR3 runs 16 residues. V was shortened by 4 bases and J by 4 bases, with 20 bases between the two germline ends. Germline V gene sequence: CDR1 SGHRS, CDR2 YFSETQ. CDR3 sequence (DNA): TGCGCCAGCAGCATACTACCGGGACGGGGAGGAGAGACCCAGTACTTC. It specifies CASSILPGRGGETQYF.

This clone has a handful of counts. The V gene is TRBV2, the J gene TRBJ2-7, with D perhaps matching TRBD1 (5 bases). Trimming pared 7 bases from V and 3 bases from J, leaving 10 bases between. This CDR3 has 12 residues. Germline values: CDR1 SNHLY, CDR2 FYNNEI. The CDR3, as DNA: TGTGCCAGCACAGGTGACAGCTACGAGCAGTACTTC. Translating it yields CASTGDSYEQYF.

J is TRBJ1-2 and V is TRBV7-8, with 8 bases fitting TRBD1. Germline lookup yields CDR1 SGHVS and CDR2 FQNEAQ. V trimming: 5 bases; J trimming: 5 bases; junction bases outside the gene matches: 7. The length of the CDR3 is 14 residues. The CDR3 DNA sequence: TGTGCCAGCAGCCCGGACAGGGCTTCGTATGGCTACACCTTC. Translating gives CASSPDRASYGYTF. Using reference TRBV7-8 and TRBJ1-2 for the parts outside the CDR3, the full variable domain is GAGVSQSPRYKVAKRGQDVALRCDPISGHVSLFWYQQALGQGPEFLTYFQNEAQLDKSGLPSDRFFAERPEGSVSTLKIQRTQQEDSAVYLCASSPDRASYGYTFGSGTRLTVV.

This chain joins TRBV6-5 and TRBJ1-2; D might be TRBD1 (6 bases). Germline lookup yields CDR1 MNHEY and CDR2 SVGAGI. Trimming cost V 5 bases and J 7 bases, with 14 bases left between them. The CDR3 extends over 13 amino acids. The CDR3 loop is CASSQQGDAGYTF. The DNA of the CDR3 is TGTGCCAGCAGTCAACAGGGTGATGCTGGCTACACCTTC.

The chain recombines TRBV6-6 with TRBJ1-1; 9 bases fit TRBD1. V lost 6 bases to trimming and J lost 5 bases; unmatched junction nucleotides: 10. Looked up from germline, CDR1 is MNHNY and CDR2 is SVGAGI (reference sequence). The CDR3 is made up of 15 amino acids. The CDR3 bases are TGTGCCAGCAGCCCGGGACAGGGAAGTGATACTGAAGCTTTCTTT. Translated, it gives CASSPGQGSDTEAFF.

The gene calls are TRBV24-1 and TRBJ2-7, with D maybe TRBD1 (6 bases). The CDR3 runs 15 residues. Trimming removed 7 bases from V and 2 bases from J, with 17 bases in between. Germline V lookup: CDR1 KGHDR, CDR2 SFDVKD. In DNA, the CDR3 is TGTGCCACCAGGGGCCTCTTAACAGGGCCCTACGAGCAGTACTTC. This sequence encodes CATRGLLTGPYEQYF.

The chain uses TRBV4-3 and TRBJ1-4; TRBD1 matches 8 bases. V trimming: 4 bases; J trimming: 8 bases; junction bases outside the gene matches: 9. CDR1 and CDR2 (germline): LGHNA, YSLEER. The CDR3 is 15 amino acids. The chain's CDR3 is CASSRQTGGGEKLFF. CDR3 DNA: TGCGCCAGCAGCCGGCAAACAGGGGGTGGGGAAAAACTGTTTTTT.

This chain uses TRBV2 with TRBJ1-2, with TRBD1 identical over 7 bases. V gave up 6 bases and J gave up 5 bases; unmatched junction bases: 9. CDR1 SNHLY and CDR2 FYNNEI come from the germline V gene. The CDR3 has 14 amino acids. The CDR3 bases are TGTGCCAGCAGCACCTCCGGACAGGCGTATGGCTACACCTTC. Amino acid sequence: CASSTSGQAYGYTF.

The chain carries TRBV6-6 and TRBJ1-2, with a tentative D call TRBD1 (5 bases). V was shortened by 2 bases and J by 7 bases, with 14 bases between the two germline ends. The germline V gene encodes CDR1 MNHNY and CDR2 SVGAGI (reference sequence). This CDR3 spans 14 amino acids. The CDR3 loop is CASSYEAGSRGYTF. In DNA, the CDR3 is TGTGCCAGCAGTTACGAGGCAGGGTCGCGTGGCTACACCTTC.